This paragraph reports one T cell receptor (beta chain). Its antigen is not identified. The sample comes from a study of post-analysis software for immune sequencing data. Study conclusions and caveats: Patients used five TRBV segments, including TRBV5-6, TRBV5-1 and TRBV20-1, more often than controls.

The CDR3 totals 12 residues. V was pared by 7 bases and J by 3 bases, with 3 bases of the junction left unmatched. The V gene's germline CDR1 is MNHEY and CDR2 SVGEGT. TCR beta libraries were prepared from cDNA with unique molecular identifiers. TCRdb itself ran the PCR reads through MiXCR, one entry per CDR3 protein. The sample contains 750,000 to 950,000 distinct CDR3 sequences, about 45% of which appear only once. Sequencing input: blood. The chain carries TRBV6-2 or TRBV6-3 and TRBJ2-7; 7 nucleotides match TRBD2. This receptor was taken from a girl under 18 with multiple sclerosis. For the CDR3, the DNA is TGTGCCAGCACAGCGGGGAACTACGAGCAGTACTTC. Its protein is CASTAGNYEQYF.